This T cell receptor beta chain was sequenced for a study of blood T cell repertoires in COVID-19. Overall study context: Both acute and convalescent COVID-19 samples were obtained from the United States, Italy and Spain.

The CDR3 has 15 amino acids. Germline values: CDR1 MNHEY, CDR2 SVGAGI. The V gene lost 4 bases and the J gene lost 4 bases, with 16 bases spanning the gap. Those enrolled, adults aged about 18 to 89 years, came from around 24 US areas. Cohorts were based on clinical histories the participants reported. The recovered donors of Cohort 3 showed two negative PCRs, clearance, or symptom resolution. Sequencing was performed with immunoSEQ multiplex PCR; in TCRdb, only in-frame clones are kept and a portion is missing. This sample carries about 300,000 clones, approximately 84% of them seen once, and the ten largest clones take 4% to 5%.

The receptor was isolated from a man between 25 and 39 years old who had recovered from COVID-19. The chain has TRBV6-5 and TRBJ1-1; maybe TRBD1 (6 bases). Sample: PBMCs or T cells enriched from blood (not recorded which). The CDR3 sequence: CASSSGAGVTTEAFF. As DNA, the CDR3 is TGTGCCAGCAGTTCGGGTGCAGGGGTTACCACTGAAGCTTTCTTT.